These T cell receptor beta chains were read from a single sample in a study of breast tumors, draining lymph nodes, adjacent tissues. TCRdb processed the multiplex PCR reads anew with MiXCR; each CDR3 protein has one entry. The table shows approximately 52,000 distinct CDR3 sequences, with over 40% occurring only once. Sequencing was done on a sample of breast tumor tissue. All receptors derive from a female donor with breast cancer. Some clones in this sample may be carry-over from other donors' samples. Each CDR3 is given with its conserved first and last residue.

>TRBJ2-3|TRBV7-6|14
CASSLSGRANEQYF
>TRBJ2-1|TRBV12-3/TRBV12-4|16
CASQPSMATGYNEQFF
>TRBJ2-3|TRBV6-1|16
CASSEHRATSTDTQYF
>TRBJ2-6|TRBV10-3|15
CAISGRSTGANVLTF
>TRBJ2-1|TRBV7-3|15
CASSLLAGMGNEQFF
>TRBJ2-7|TRBV20-1|13
CSAGGEISSGQHF
>TRBJ2-1|TRBV6-6|15
CARDFQGTTYNEQFF
>TRBJ2-1|TRBV29-1|14
CSVEGQGSYNEQFF
>TRBJ2-5|TRBV18|14
CASSPGQARETQYF
>TRBJ2-7|TRBV7-9|15
CASSFDGQGANEQYF
>TRBJ1-4|TRBV20-1|14
CSARDPRTNEKLFF
>TRBJ2-7|TRBV12-3/TRBV12-4|14
CASSFYGRDSERYF
>TRBJ2-3|TRBV5-1|13
CASSRDVRDTQYF
>TRBJ2-7|TRBV20-1|15
CSAEDPTSGRGEQYF
>TRBJ2-2|TRBV20-1|16
CSARPSGQVTPGELFF
>TRBJ1-6|TRBV7-2|15
CASSTNMGQGSPLHF
>TRBJ2-7|TRBV25-1|15
CASSDPSGQLYEQYF
>TRBJ1-2|TRBV7-9|17
CASSPGQGSGTSYGYTF
>TRBJ2-1|TRBV7-2|15
CASSLTSDGYNEQFF
>TRBJ2-5|TRBV7-2|17
CASSLEGVRRAGETQYF
>TRBJ2-4|TRBV19|15
CASSDSALAKNIQYF
>TRBJ2-5|TRBV6-1|13
CASSEALQETQYF